This TCR beta chain was sequenced during a study of T cell repertoires and HLA-DP antigens (dated by TCRdb to the late 2010s). For context, the study as a whole: An in vitro model of CD4+ T cell alloreactivity against allogeneic HLA-DP presented by transduced HeLa cells was used in the study. The two alloantigens modelled structurally similar versus dissimilar alloantigens, differing from self at one and under 11 peptide-binding groove amino acids, respectively. Of the three donors, two were male and one was female, and their ages ranged from the 18-to-29 age band up to the 60-to-69 age band. An average DNA input of about 0.2 ug was used for sorted CD137+CD4+ samples, compared with about 1,100 ng for pre-culture CD4+ samples. Overall results and qualifications from the work: Average cumulative frequency of clones undetected before culture was roughly 36% against one allele and 50% to 65% against the other. The naive and memory CD4+ repertoires were not analysed as separate populations. Limitations included only a few donors, a non-physiological HeLa antigen-presenting system, and the use of total CD4+ responder cells. Similar clonality (about 0.39) was observed for sorted CD137+ cells against both alloantigens, and this clonality was much higher than that observed in pre-culture samples (roughly 0.041).

Notes on this clone: No cognate antigen has been identified for it. Base qualities are not provided; no much larger clone lies one nucleotide away.

V sheds 0 bases and J sheds 1 base, leaving 8 bases between their ends. Including the terminal cysteine and phenylalanine, the CDR3 comprises 15 residues. Solely the CDR3 DNA is kept, with 45 bases framed from the first base. CDR1 and CDR2, looked up from the germline V gene, are SGHRS and YFSETQ. Magnetic bead negative selection was used to isolate untouched CD4+ T cells from Ficoll-separated PBMC, with purity averaging 97.7%. Using magnetic beads, untouched CD4+ T cells were isolated from Ficoll-separated PBMC at around 98% purity, with only negligible CD8+ contamination. Peripheral blood mononuclear cells came from the buffy coats of a few healthy blood donors. Each of the three donors was CMV seronegative. The DNeasy Blood & Tissue Kit was used for extraction of genomic DNA. Genomic DNA from sorted CD137+CD4+ cells and from pre-culture CD4+ baseline samples of each subject was subjected to TCRB sequencing.

The immunoSEQ multiplex PCR, with forward primers for 54 TRBV segments and reverse primers for 13 TRBJ segments, was used to amplify TCRB CDR3 regions. Deep resolution, with a target of 200,000 or so T cell genomes, was applied to the sequencing of pre-culture CD4+ samples. Sequencing of amplicons was performed on an Illumina HiSeq System, and 87 bp reads covering the CDR3 were generated. The source study handled its data this way. Reads were corrected for PCR and sequencing errors, and CDR3 regions were defined by alignment to IMGT reference sequences. Template and unique rearrangement counts were estimated using synthetic template pools. Clonality was calculated as 1 minus Pielou's evenness. Richness was estimated with the Daley-Smith estimator. Morisita's index was used to measure repertoire overlap. Clones present in cultured samples but not detected in the pre-culture repertoire of the same donor were defined as low-abundance clones. TCRdb took over this immuneACCESS table, retaining in-frame rearrangements with V and J assigned. Such tables are incomplete; in checked studies, under half of the missing clones stem from an unresolved V gene, and the remainder is unexplained. The V and J calls and clone size are taken from that table; D and trimming were inferred from the DNA. The sample has approximately 73,000 clones on record, around three quarters of them singletons. The ten largest clones take up around 1.6% of the sample.

This chain joins TRBV5-1 to TRBJ1-5; there is no confident call for the D gene. Specimen: CD4+ T cells from PBMCs. The TCR comes from a man between 60 and 75 years old in good health and CMV-seronegative. The encoded CDR3 is CASSLDGESNQPQHF. The DNA reads TGCGCCAGCAGCTTGGATGGGGAGAGCAATCAGCCCCAGCATTTT.